The 14 T cell receptor beta chains given below trace back to one sample, sequenced in a study of blood T cell repertoires in COVID-19. Some clones are missing from TCRdb's copy, which holds only in-frame ones; the method was immunoSEQ multiplex PCR. The sample shows about 280,000 clones, 75% to 90% of them seen only once. The sample comprised peripheral blood. These receptors originate from a woman in her thirties who had recovered from COVID-19.

The DNA for the CDR3 is TGTGCCAGCAGTGACTCATGGGGGGGCCTAGATACGCAGTATTTT. Its protein product is CASSDSWGGLDTQYF. V usage is TRBV6-4 and J usage is TRBJ2-3, with TRBD2 as a possible D gene (7 bases). CDR3 length: 15 residues. Germline values: CDR1 MRHNA, CDR2 SNTAGT. V lost 0 bases, J lost 5 bases, and 12 bases lay in between.

The chain links TRBV19 to TRBJ2-5; D is possibly TRBD2 (5 bases). Trimming removed 1 base from V and 2 bases from J, with 8 bases in between. Looked up from germline, CDR1 is LNHDA and CDR2 is SQIVND (reference sequence). The CDR3 is 14 amino acids. The chain's CDR3 is CASSIGRKQETQYF. The CDR3 region has the DNA TGTGCCAGTAGTATAGGGAGGAAACAAGAGACCCAGTACTTC.

The J gene is TRBJ1-2, the V gene TRBV10-3, with a weak D call TRBD1 (6 bases). The CDR3 totals 15 residues. CDR1 and CDR2 (germline): ENHRY, SYGVKD. The germline V and J ends were trimmed by 0 bases and 4 bases, with 12 bases remaining between them. This CDR3 reads CAISESESGAYGYTF. The CDR3 DNA reads as TGTGCCATCAGTGAGTCTGAGTCAGGGGCCTATGGCTACACCTTC.

The chain combines TRBV24-1 with TRBJ2-2; D might be TRBD1 (6 bases). V shed 3 bases and J shed 2 bases, with 9 bases lying between them. The CDR3 extends over 15 amino acids. Germline V gene sequence: CDR1 KGHDR, CDR2 SFDVKD. CDR3 nucleotides: TGTGCCACCAGTGATGGACAGCTTAACACCGGGGAGCTGTTTTTT. Encoded protein: CATSDGQLNTGELFF.

The rearrangement joins TRBV6-5 to TRBJ2-3; D uncertain. Trimming left V 7 bases short and J 5 bases short, with 7 bases between. Germline CDR1 and CDR2: MNHEY and SVGAGI. There are 11 residues in the CDR3. The chain's CDR3 is CASKSVDTQYF. CDR3 coding DNA: TGTGCCAGCAAGAGTGTAGATACGCAGTATTTT.

The chain joins TRBV6-4 to TRBJ2-2; 12 bases are shared with TRBD2. This CDR3 is 15 amino acids long. Per germline, CDR1 MRHNA and CDR2 SNTAGT. Trimming cost V 4 bases and J 5 bases; bases outside gene matches: 2. DNA of the CDR3: TGTGCCAGCAGTGCTACTAGCGGGAGGACCGGGGAGCTGTTTTTT. This translates into CASSATSGRTGELFF.

The chain uses TRBV28 and TRBJ1-4; maybe TRBD1 (5 bases). The length of the CDR3 is 15 residues. The ends were cut back, 5 bases at V and 8 bases at J, with 18 bases in the middle. Germline V gene lookup returns CDR1 MDHEN and CDR2 SYDVKM. The CDR3 DNA follows: TGTGCCAGCAGTCCACCAGGGTCCCTATTCGAAAAACTGTTTTTT. Its protein product is CASSPPGSLFEKLFF.

This rearrangement joins TRBV4-1 to TRBJ2-1; 10 bases are a match to TRBD2. This CDR3 is built from 17 residues. V lost 0 bases and J lost 4; bases outside the gene matches: 6. In germline, CDR1 is MGHRA, CDR2 YSYEKL. CDR3 bases: TGCGCCAGCAGCCAAGATCAGGTGACTAGCGGGTACAATGAGCAGTTCTTC. It specifies CASSQDQVTSGYNEQFF.

The chain links TRBV7-9 to TRBJ1-2; D unresolved. The CDR3 covers 14 residues. The V gene lost 1 base and the J gene lost 3 bases, with 9 bases spanning the gap. CDR1 and CDR2 (germline): SEHNR, FQNEAQ (reference sequence). Here the CDR3 reads CASSLGASDYGYTF. CDR3 coding DNA: TGTGCCAGCAGCTTAGGGGCCTCGGACTATGGCTACACCTTC.

The chain links TRBV4-1 to TRBJ2-7; TRBD1 agrees at 7 bases. The V gene's germline CDR1 is MGHRA and CDR2 YSYEKL. V lost 1 base and J lost 2; bases outside the gene matches: 2. The CDR3 sequence is 14 residues long. In DNA form, the CDR3 reads TGCGCCAGCAGCCAAGCACAGGGGCCCTACGAGCAGTACTTC. It codes for CASSQAQGPYEQYF.

The chain links TRBV20-1 to TRBJ1-5; TRBD1 aligns across 7 bases. Per germline, CDR1 DFQATT and CDR2 SNEGSKA (reference sequence). There are 14 residues in the CDR3. J gave up 2 bases and V 3 bases, and 4 bases lay outside the gene matches. The CDR3 DNA is TGCAGTGCTAGTGAGGGGGCAGGCAATCAGCCCCAGCATTTT. Protein product: CSASEGAGNQPQHF.

The chain has TRBV19 and TRBJ2-3; D is perhaps TRBD1 (5 bases). This CDR3 is built from 13 residues. Trimming removed 5 bases from V and 2 bases from J, with 8 bases in between. Germline V gene data show CDR1 as LNHDA and CDR2 as SQIVND (reference sequence). The CDR3 sequence is CASSQGPTDTQYF. The DNA for the CDR3 is TGTGCCAGTAGTCAGGGCCCCACAGATACGCAGTATTTT.

V usage is TRBV5-4 and J usage is TRBJ2-7; 9 positions agree with TRBD2. CDR1 SGHNT and CDR2 YYREEE come from the germline V gene (reference sequence). J was trimmed by 2 bases and V by 4 bases; bases with no gene match: 7. The CDR3 sequence is 15 residues long. The CDR3, as DNA: TGTGCCAGCAGCCCCGGGACTAGCCAACCCTACGAGCAGTACTTC. It is translated as CASSPGTSQPYEQYF.

The sample holds a few counts of this clone. CDR3 sequence (DNA): TGTGCCAGCAGCTTAGCAGGGAGAAGCTACACCTTC. Translated, it gives CASSLAGRSYTF. The V call is TRBV7-8, the J call TRBJ1-2; unclear D gene. Germline CDR1 reads SGHVS; CDR2 reads FQNEAQ. The CDR3 contains 12 residues. Trimming took off 0 bases at V and 9 bases at J, with 8 bases between the two ends.